This T cell receptor (beta chain) was identified during a study of blood T cell repertoires in COVID-19. Study summary: Sample material is recorded as cDNA or gDNA derived from T cells, B-cell-depleted T cells, or PBMCs.

Authors' analysis steps: Estimation of nucleated cell counts was performed using reference gene primer amplification. Only in-frame clones appear in the TCRdb table, and some are missing; sequencing was by immunoSEQ multiplex PCR. The V and J calls and clone size come from that table; D and trimming were worked out from the DNA. The repertoire holds 200,000 to 250,000 clones, with 88% as singletons. In germline, CDR1 is SGDLS, CDR2 YYNGEE. The CDR3 totals 18 residues. Trimming took off 3 bases at V and 2 bases at J, with 18 bases between the two ends. The chain has TRBV9 and TRBJ2-6; D possibly corresponds to TRBD2 (7 bases). Sequencing was carried out using peripheral blood. This clonotype was sampled from a young man with active or convalescent COVID-19. CDR3: CASSEVYREGTGANVLTF. In DNA, the CDR3 is TGTGCCAGCAGCGAGGTTTACAGGGAGGGGACTGGGGCCAACGTCCTGACTTTC.